This TCR beta chain was observed in a study of type 1 regulatory T cells. Study information: T-allo10 is a Tr1-enriched, alloantigen-specific CD4 T cell product made in vitro.

TCRdb analysed the reads with MiXCR anew, one entry per CDR3 protein. The sample contains roughly 68,000 distinct CDR3 sequences, 63% of which appear only once. As regards this clonotype: The antigen is not known.

This TCR was recovered from a human donor in good health. Input material: cultured T cells, either the whole culture or a sorted T cell fraction (not recorded which). Subset described: Tr1-enriched cell product generated in vitro against host alloantigens.

The CDR3 loop reads CASVYSAYQETQYF. The CDR3 DNA follows: TGTGCCAGCGTATACAGCGCCTACCAAGAGACCCAGTACTTC. The gene calls are TRBV6-2 or TRBV6-3 and TRBJ2-5; D remains ambiguous. Germline-derived CDR1 and CDR2 are MNHEY and SVGEGT. The CDR3 is 14 residues long. V dropped 8 bases and J dropped 0 bases, with 13 bases sitting between them.